This TCR beta chain derives from a study of post-analysis software for immune sequencing data. Points from the study as a whole: Higher frequency in patients than in controls was seen for about five TRBV segments, with TRBV5-6, TRBV5-1 and TRBV20-1 among them. Controls showed significantly higher normalized Chao1 diversity than did multiple sclerosis patients. F measure showed strong co-clustering of same-batch samples.

Prepared libraries of TCR beta cDNA carried unique molecular identifiers. TCRdb reprocessed the PCR reads with MiXCR, giving one entry per CDR3 protein. The sample has 750,000 to 950,000 distinct CDR3 sequences, 53% seen once. A note on this clonotype: Its antigen is still unknown. The junction departs from germline at one end; a sequencing error may be responsible.

The CDR3 spans 15 residues. CDR1 and CDR2 (germline): LNHNV, YYDKDF (reference sequence). This TCR was recovered from a girl aged 10 to 17 with multiple sclerosis. Sequencing input: blood. This chain connects TRBV15 to TRBJ2-4, with D possibly TRBD2 on 6 matching bases. The CDR3 loop reads CAASRASLAGDIQYF. CDR3 DNA sequence: TGTGCCGCCAGCAGAGCTTCACTAGCAGGAGACATTCAGTACTTC.